This entry features one T cell receptor (beta chain) sequence. The antigen is undetermined. The entry originates in a study of early T cells in non-severe SARS-CoV-2 infection. Study-wide results and caveats: Missing private and CD4 specificities, VDJdb matching favored anti-spike CD8 responses.

Germline CDR1 reads SGHVS; CDR2 reads FQNEAQ. Trimming shortened V by 2 bases and J by 6 bases, and 5 bases separated the two germline ends. This CDR3 spans 12 amino acids. Unique molecular identifiers tagged individual cDNA molecules. A single record per CDR3 protein comes from TCRdb applying MiXCR to the 5' RACE reads. The profile shows around 80,000 distinct CDR3 sequences, approximately 10% of them singletons. This sequence joins TRBV7-8 and TRBJ1-5; no clear D gene. The clonotype originates from an adult who was a healthcare worker with PCR-confirmed SARS-CoV-2 infection or an uninfected control (not recorded which). The specimen was whole blood, collected at baseline. For the CDR3, the DNA is TGTGCCAGCAGCTTACTTCGTCAGCCCCAGCATTTT. It specifies CASSLLRQPQHF.